This T cell receptor beta chain was sequenced in a study of blood T cell repertoires in COVID-19. Overall study context: Acute and convalescent COVID-19 samples came from the United States, Italy and Spain.

This clone was detected only a few times. Enrollees, about 18 to 89 years old, lived in about two dozen US areas. Participants had their cohort set by participant-reported clinical history. Recovered Cohort 3 donors showed two negative PCRs, clearance, or symptom resolution. Assay used: immunoSEQ multiplex PCR; TCRdb lists only in-frame clones, some missing. This table holds over 250,000 clones, roughly 90% found once. Trimming shortened V by 8 bases and J by 7 bases, and 21 bases separated the two germline ends. Germline loops: CDR1 SQVTM, CDR2 ANQGSEA. This CDR3 region has 14 residues. Sequencing input: PBMCs or T cells enriched from blood (not recorded which). This rearrangement joins TRBV29-1 to TRBJ2-1; tentatively, D is TRBD1 (6 bases). The sequence came from an older woman who had recovered from COVID-19. The CDR3 region is CSSSGTTTTNEQFF. The CDR3 DNA follows: TGCAGCTCGTCCGGGACAACGACCACGAATGAGCAGTTCTTC.